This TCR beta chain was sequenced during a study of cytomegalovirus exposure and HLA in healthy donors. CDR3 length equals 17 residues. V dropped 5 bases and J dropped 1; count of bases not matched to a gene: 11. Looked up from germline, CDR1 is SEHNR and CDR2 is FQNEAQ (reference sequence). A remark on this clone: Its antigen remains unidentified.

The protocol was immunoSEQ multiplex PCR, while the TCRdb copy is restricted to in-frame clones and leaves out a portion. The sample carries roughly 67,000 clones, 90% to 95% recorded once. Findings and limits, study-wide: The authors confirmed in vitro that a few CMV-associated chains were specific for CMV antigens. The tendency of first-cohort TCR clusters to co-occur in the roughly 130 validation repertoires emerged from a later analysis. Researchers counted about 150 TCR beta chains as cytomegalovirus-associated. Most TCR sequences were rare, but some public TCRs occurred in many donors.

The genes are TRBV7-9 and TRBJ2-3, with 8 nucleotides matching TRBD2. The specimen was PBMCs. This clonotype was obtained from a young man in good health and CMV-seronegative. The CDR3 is CASSRGGGTGRTDTQYF. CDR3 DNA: TGTGCCAGCAGCCGGGGGGGCGGGACCGGACGCACAGATACGCAGTATTTT.